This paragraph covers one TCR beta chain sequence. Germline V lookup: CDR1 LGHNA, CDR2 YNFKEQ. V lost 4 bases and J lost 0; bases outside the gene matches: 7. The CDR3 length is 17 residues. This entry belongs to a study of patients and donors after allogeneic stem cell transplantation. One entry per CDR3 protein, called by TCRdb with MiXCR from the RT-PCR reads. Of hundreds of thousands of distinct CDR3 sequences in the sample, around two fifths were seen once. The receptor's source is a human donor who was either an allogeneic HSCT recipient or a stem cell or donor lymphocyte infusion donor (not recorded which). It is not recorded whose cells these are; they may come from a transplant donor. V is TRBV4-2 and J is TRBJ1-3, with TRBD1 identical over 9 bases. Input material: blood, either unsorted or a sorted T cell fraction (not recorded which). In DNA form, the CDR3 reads TGTGCCAGCAGCCTCGAGGACAGGGGAGACTCTGGAAACACCATATATTTT. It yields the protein CASSLEDRGDSGNTIYF.